This T cell receptor beta chain is from a study of T cell changes during pregnancy in multiple sclerosis (dated by TCRdb to the late 2010s). With respect to the entire study: The study looked at changes in the T cell repertoire across pregnancy in women with multiple sclerosis.

The method behind the library was the immunoSEQ multiplex PCR assay. TCRdb took over this immuneACCESS table, retaining in-frame rearrangements with V and J assigned. Such tables are incomplete; in checked studies, under half of the missing clones stem from an unresolved V gene, and the remainder is unexplained. Within this sample are about 44,000 clones, with 75% to 95% of them counted one time only. Under 0.85% of the sample is taken by the ten largest. Worth noting for this clone: There is no known antigen for this receptor. Qualities for individual bases were not recorded, and no much larger clone is one base off.

Inclusive of the bounding cysteine and phenylalanine, the CDR3 is 11 residues long. The sequence is cut down to CDR3 DNA, 33 bases in frame from base 1. V sheds 9 bases and J sheds 8 bases, leaving 10 bases between their ends. Looking up the germline V gene (reference sequence) yields CDR1 LNHDA and CDR2 SQIVND. The source material was CD4+ T cells from peripheral blood mononuclear cells, sampled before pregnancy. The rearrangement joined TRBV19 to TRBJ2-2; tentative D gene TRBD1, with 6 bases matching. The TCR sequence derives from a female donor with multiple sclerosis, enrolled in a pregnancy study. In nucleotide form, the sequence is TGTGCCAGCTACAGGGAGGGGGAGCTGTTTTTT. Its coded protein is CASYREGELFF. With all but the CDR3 taken from the reference TRBV19 and TRBJ2-2 genes, the full variable domain is: DGGITQSPKYLFRKEGQNVTLSCEQNLNHDAMYWYRQDPGQGLRLIYYSQIVNDFQKGDIAEGYSVSREKKESFPLTVTSAQKNPTAFYLCASYREGELFFGEGSRLTVL.